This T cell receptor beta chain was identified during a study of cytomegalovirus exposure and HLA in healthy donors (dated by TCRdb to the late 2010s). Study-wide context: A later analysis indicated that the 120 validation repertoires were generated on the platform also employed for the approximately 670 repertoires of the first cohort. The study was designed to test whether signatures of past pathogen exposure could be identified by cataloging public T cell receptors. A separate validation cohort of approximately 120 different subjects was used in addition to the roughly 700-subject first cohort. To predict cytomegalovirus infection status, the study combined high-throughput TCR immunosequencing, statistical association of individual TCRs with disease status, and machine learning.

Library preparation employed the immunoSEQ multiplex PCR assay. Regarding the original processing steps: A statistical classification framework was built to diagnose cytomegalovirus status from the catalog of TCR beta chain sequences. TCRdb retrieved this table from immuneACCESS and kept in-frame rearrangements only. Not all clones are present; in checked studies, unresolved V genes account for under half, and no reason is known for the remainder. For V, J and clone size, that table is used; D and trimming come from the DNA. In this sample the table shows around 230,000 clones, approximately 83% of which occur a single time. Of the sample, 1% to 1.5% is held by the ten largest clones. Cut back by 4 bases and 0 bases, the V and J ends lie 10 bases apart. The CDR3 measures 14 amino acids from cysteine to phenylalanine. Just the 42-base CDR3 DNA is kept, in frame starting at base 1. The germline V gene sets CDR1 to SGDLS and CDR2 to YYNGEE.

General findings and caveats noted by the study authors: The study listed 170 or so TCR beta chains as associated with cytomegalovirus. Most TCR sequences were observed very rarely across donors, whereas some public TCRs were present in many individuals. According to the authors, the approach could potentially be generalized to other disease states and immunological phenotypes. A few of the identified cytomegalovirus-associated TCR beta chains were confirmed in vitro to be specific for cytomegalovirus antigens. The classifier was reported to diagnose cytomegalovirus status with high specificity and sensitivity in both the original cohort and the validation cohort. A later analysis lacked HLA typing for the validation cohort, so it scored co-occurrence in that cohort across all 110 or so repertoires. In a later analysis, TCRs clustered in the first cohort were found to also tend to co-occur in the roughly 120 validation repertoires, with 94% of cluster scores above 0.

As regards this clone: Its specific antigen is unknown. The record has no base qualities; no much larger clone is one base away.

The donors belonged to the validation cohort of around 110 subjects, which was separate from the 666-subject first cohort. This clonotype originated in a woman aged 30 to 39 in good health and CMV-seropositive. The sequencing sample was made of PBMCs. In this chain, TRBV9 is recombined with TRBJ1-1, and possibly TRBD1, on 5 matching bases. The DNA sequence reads TGTGCCAGCAGCCAGGGTTACATGAACACTGAAGCTTTCTTT. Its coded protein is CASSQGYMNTEAFF.